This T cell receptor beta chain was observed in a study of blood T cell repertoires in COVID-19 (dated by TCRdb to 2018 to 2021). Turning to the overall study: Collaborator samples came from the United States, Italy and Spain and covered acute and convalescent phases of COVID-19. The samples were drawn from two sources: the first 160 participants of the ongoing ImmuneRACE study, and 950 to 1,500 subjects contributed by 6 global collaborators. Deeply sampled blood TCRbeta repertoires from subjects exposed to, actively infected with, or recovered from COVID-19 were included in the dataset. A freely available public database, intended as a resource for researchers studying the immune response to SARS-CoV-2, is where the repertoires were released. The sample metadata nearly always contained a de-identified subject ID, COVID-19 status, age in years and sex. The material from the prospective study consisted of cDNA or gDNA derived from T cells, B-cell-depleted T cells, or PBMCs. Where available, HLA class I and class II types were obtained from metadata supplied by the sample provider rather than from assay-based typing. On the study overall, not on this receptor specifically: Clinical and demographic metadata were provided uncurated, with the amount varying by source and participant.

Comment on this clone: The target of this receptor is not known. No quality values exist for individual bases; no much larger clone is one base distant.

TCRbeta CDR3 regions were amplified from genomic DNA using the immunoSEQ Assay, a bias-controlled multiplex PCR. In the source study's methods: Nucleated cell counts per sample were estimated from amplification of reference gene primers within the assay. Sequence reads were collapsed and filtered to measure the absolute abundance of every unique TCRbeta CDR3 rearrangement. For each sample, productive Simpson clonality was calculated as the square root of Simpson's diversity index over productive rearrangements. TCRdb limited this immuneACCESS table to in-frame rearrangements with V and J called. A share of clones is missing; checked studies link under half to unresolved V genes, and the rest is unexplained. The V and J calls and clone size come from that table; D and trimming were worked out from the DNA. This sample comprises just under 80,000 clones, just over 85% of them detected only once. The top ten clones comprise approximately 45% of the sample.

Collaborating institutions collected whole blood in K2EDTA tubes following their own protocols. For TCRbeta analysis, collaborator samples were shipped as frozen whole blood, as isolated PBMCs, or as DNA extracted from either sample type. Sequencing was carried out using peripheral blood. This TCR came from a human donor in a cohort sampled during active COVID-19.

The CDR3 has the sequence CASSPYGGGETQYF. At the DNA level, the sequence is TGCGCCAGCAGCCCCTATGGCGGTGGGGAGACCCAGTACTTC. The rearranged segments are TRBV5-1 and TRBJ2-5; no D gene call is confident. Trimming costs V 4 bases and J 5 bases, and their ends lie 15 bases apart. The cysteine opens and the phenylalanine closes a CDR3 of 14 amino acids. The only DNA kept is the CDR3, 42 bases in frame from the first base. According to the germline V gene, CDR1 reads SGHRS and CDR2 reads YFSETQ.